This entry lists 24 T cell receptor beta chains sequenced from one sample in a study of blood T cell repertoires in COVID-19. Some clones are missing from TCRdb's copy, which holds only in-frame ones; the method was immunoSEQ multiplex PCR. Of around 150,000 clones in the sample, about 80% are singletons; the top ten hold approximately 7%. The sequencing input was peripheral blood. All receptors come from a middle-aged woman with COVID-19, enrolled during active disease.

The gene calls are TRBV7-8 and TRBJ2-4; D perhaps matches TRBD2 (6 bases). V was shortened by 5 bases and J by 1 base, with 15 bases between the two germline ends. The CDR3 loop spans 16 amino acids. The germline gives CDR1 SGHVS, CDR2 FQNEAQ. The CDR3 loop is CASSRAGGLAKNIQYF. Here the CDR3 DNA reads TGTGCCAGCAGCCGGGCCGGAGGGTTGGCCAAAAACATTCAGTACTTC.

The chain links TRBV7-8 to TRBJ2-1; 8 bases are a match to TRBD1. Per the germline V gene, CDR1 is SGHVS and CDR2 is FQNEAQ. The CDR3 covers 15 residues. The ends lost 6 bases at V and 5 bases at J; junction bases unmatched: 9. This CDR3 is CASSPSTGVDNEQFF. The DNA of the CDR3 is TGTGCCAGCAGTCCCTCGACAGGGGTAGACAATGAGCAGTTCTTC.

The gene calls are TRBV4-1 and TRBJ2-7; 10 nucleotides agree with TRBD2. This CDR3 region has 17 residues. The V gene's germline CDR1 is MGHRA and CDR2 YSYEKL. Trimming at V came to 0 bases and at J to 4 bases, leaving 9 bases not matched to a gene. CDR3 DNA: TGCGCCAGCAGCCAAGAAGGTAGGACTAGCGGTTTATACGAGCAGTACTTC. It codes for CASSQEGRTSGLYEQYF.

The chain joins TRBV30 to TRBJ1-2; 8 nucleotides align to TRBD1. Germline V gives CDR1 GTSNPN, CDR2 SVGIG (reference sequence). The junction had 4 bases not matched to a gene; V was cut back by 3 bases and J by 4 bases. This CDR3 is built from 13 residues. CDR3 residues: CAWRDRGAYGYTF. The DNA of the CDR3 is TGTGCCTGGAGAGACAGGGGAGCCTATGGCTACACCTTC. Full variable domain (remainder filled in from reference TRBV30 and TRBJ1-2): SQTIHQWPATLVQPVGSPLSLECTVEGTSNPNLYWYRQAAGRGLQLLFYSVGIGQISSEVPQNLSASRPQDRQFILSSKKLLLSDSGFYLCAWRDRGAYGYTFGSGTRLTVV.

The V gene is TRBV6-5, the J gene TRBJ1-3; no clear D gene. V was shortened by 2 bases and J by 0 bases, with 11 bases between the two germline ends. The CDR3 has 16 amino acids. Per the germline V gene, CDR1 is MNHEY and CDR2 is SVGAGI. The DNA for the CDR3 is TGTGCCAGCAGTTACGGATGGAGGAGCTCTGGAAACACCATATATTTT. Translated: CASSYGWRSSGNTIYF.

This chain uses TRBV2 with TRBJ1-2; D unclear. CDR3 length: 13 residues. The ends were cut back, 6 bases at V and 4 bases at J, with 12 bases in the middle. Per the germline V gene, CDR1 is SNHLY and CDR2 is FYNNEI. The CDR3 spells CASRTGELYGYTF. DNA of the CDR3: TGTGCCAGCAGAACCGGGGAACTCTATGGCTACACCTTC.

The chain has TRBV19 and TRBJ2-7, with TRBD2 identical over 8 bases. This CDR3 has 19 amino acids. Germline V gives CDR1 LNHDA, CDR2 SQIVND (reference sequence). Germline trimming cut 3 bases from V and 4 bases from J; bases unmatched to any gene: 20. The CDR3 region is CASSMSPTSSGAFVYEQYF. The CDR3 region has the DNA TGTGCCAGTAGTATGTCTCCGACCAGTAGCGGGGCTTTCGTTTACGAGCAGTACTTC.

V is TRBV28 and J is TRBJ2-1; 11 bases are shared with TRBD2. Per germline, CDR1 MDHEN and CDR2 SYDVKM. The CDR3 is made up of 18 amino acids. V was pared by 4 bases and J by 0 bases, with 8 bases of the junction left unmatched. CDR3 residues: CASSSYSGRAGSYNEQFF. The CDR3 DNA follows: TGTGCCAGCAGTTCCTATAGCGGGAGGGCCGGCTCCTACAATGAGCAGTTCTTC.

The CDR3 sequence: CASSLDFSYGYTF. For the CDR3, the DNA is TGTGCCAGCAGCTTAGATTTCTCGTATGGCTACACCTTC. The chain is built from TRBV11-2 and TRBJ1-2, with unresolved D. Germline assignment: CDR1 SGHAT and CDR2 FQNNGV. The CDR3 runs to 13 residues. Deletions cut 0 bases from V and 5 bases from J, with 7 bases between.

The genes are TRBV7-8 and TRBJ2-7; D perhaps matches TRBD1 (6 bases). Germline V lookup: CDR1 SGHVS, CDR2 FQNEAQ. This CDR3 contains 15 residues. The V gene lost 6 bases and the J gene lost 3 bases, with 18 bases spanning the gap. The CDR3 DNA follows: TGTGCCAGCAGGAAATACCGGGACATCGGCTACGAGCAGTACTTC. It yields the protein CASRKYRDIGYEQYF.

The chain joins TRBV5-6 to TRBJ2-2; D is undetermined. From germline, CDR1 is SGHDT and CDR2 YYEEEE. CDR3 length equals 13 residues. The V end was cut by 0 bases, the J end by 7 bases, with 7 bases between. The CDR3 region is CASSLVVHGELFF. CDR3 bases: TGTGCCAGCAGCTTGGTTGTTCACGGGGAGCTGTTTTTT.

The V gene is TRBV5-5, the J gene TRBJ2-5; a weak D match, TRBD1 (6 bases). The V gene's germline CDR1 is SGHKS and CDR2 YYEKEE (reference sequence). CDR3 length: 10 residues. Deletions cut 7 bases from V and 5 bases from J, with 6 bases between. The CDR3 DNA sequence: TGTGCCAGCCAGGGGGAGACCCAGTACTTC. It specifies CASQGETQYF.

The rearrangement links TRBV19 to TRBJ2-2; possibly TRBD1 for D (6 bases). The V gene lost 7 bases and the J gene lost 1 base, with 10 bases spanning the gap. CDR1 LNHDA and CDR2 SQIVND come from the germline V gene (reference sequence). The CDR3 extends over 14 amino acids. CDR3 DNA: TGTGCCAGTATACCGACAGGGAACACCGGGGAGCTGTTTTTT. It codes for CASIPTGNTGELFF.

The chain joins TRBV5-4 to TRBJ2-1, with TRBD2 matching 12 bases. CDR1 is SGHNT, CDR2 YYREEE, per germline (reference sequence). CDR3 length: 16 amino acids. J gave up 7 bases and V 0 bases, and 5 bases lay outside the gene matches. This CDR3 reads CASSLETSGRKNEQFF. CDR3 sequence (DNA): TGTGCCAGCAGCTTGGAGACTAGCGGGAGAAAAAATGAGCAGTTCTTC.

The chain carries TRBV4-1 and TRBJ2-7; TRBD2 matches 7 bases. After removal of 0 bases from V and 5 bases from J, the junction contained 7 bases not matched to a gene. Germline V gives CDR1 MGHRA, CDR2 YSYEKL. The CDR3 length is 15 residues. The CDR3 coding sequence is TGCGCCAGCAGCCAAGACCGCGGGAGTTTCGACGAGCAGTACTTC. This sequence encodes CASSQDRGSFDEQYF.

DNA for the CDR3: TGTGCCAGCAGCTTAGAAGGGAGCTCCTACAATGAGCAGTTCTTC. Translation: CASSLEGSSYNEQFF. V is TRBV7-2 and J is TRBJ2-1; tentatively, D is TRBD2 (5 bases). The CDR3 sequence is 15 residues long. Germline lookup yields CDR1 SGHTA and CDR2 FQGNSA. V lost 1 base and J 0 bases, leaving 7 bases between the germline ends.

The rearrangement links TRBV7-2 to TRBJ1-5; no firm D call. V was clipped by 4 bases and J by 6 bases, with 7 bases between them. Per the germline V gene, CDR1 is SGHTA and CDR2 is FQGNSA. The CDR3 runs 12 residues. CDR3 in DNA: TGTGCCAGCAGCTCCGTCGGTCAGCCCCAGCATTTT. This encodes CASSSVGQPQHF.

CDR3 sequence (DNA): TGTGCCAGTAGTTCCGGGGTGGGCACAGATACGCAGTATTTT. This codes for CASSSGVGTDTQYF. This chain uses TRBV19 with TRBJ2-3; D is perhaps TRBD2 (5 bases). Trimming stripped 5 bases from V and 1 base from J, with 10 bases between. The CDR3 runs to 14 residues. CDR1 is LNHDA and CDR2 is SQIVND in the germline V gene (reference sequence).

The rearrangement joins TRBV10-2 to TRBJ2-5; 7 bases match TRBD2. The ends lost 9 bases at V and 2 bases at J; junction bases unmatched: 12. The CDR3 has 15 amino acids. Germline CDR1 is WSHSY and CDR2 is SAAADI. This CDR3 is CASLPGLSRQETQYF. DNA of the CDR3: TGCGCCAGTTTACCGGGACTATCTCGACAAGAGACCCAGTACTTC.

This CDR3 reads CATSRDRSGGASGTGELFF. Written as DNA, the CDR3 is TGTGCCACCAGCAGAGATAGGAGCGGGGGGGCTTCCGGGACCGGGGAGCTGTTTTTT. The chain recombines TRBV15 with TRBJ2-2; 10 bases line up with TRBD2. V was pared by 0 bases and J by 5 bases, with 12 bases of the junction left unmatched. The CDR3 spans 19 residues. The germline CDR1 and CDR2 sequences are LNHNV and YYDKDF (reference sequence). Using reference TRBV15 and TRBJ2-2 for the parts outside the CDR3, the full variable domain is DAMVIQNPRYQVTQFGKPVTLSCSQTLNHNVMYWYQQKSSQAPKLLFHYYDKDFNNEADTPDNFQSRRPNTSFCFLDIRSPGLGDTAMYLCATSRDRSGGASGTGELFFGEGSRLTVL.

The V and J genes are TRBV10-3 and TRBJ1-1, with D tentatively TRBD1 (6 bases). Trimming shortened V by 6 bases and J by 1 base, and 15 bases separated the two germline ends. The germline gives CDR1 ENHRY, CDR2 SYGVKD. The CDR3 loop spans 15 amino acids. The CDR3 coding sequence is TGTGCCATCAGCGTACAGGGAGGGACGAACACTGAAGCTTTCTTT. Protein: CAISVQGGTNTEAFF.

The chain carries TRBV2 and TRBJ2-1; 7 positions match TRBD1. V was pared by 7 bases and J by 4 bases, with 10 bases of the junction left unmatched. The CDR3 is 15 residues long. Germline CDR1 SNHLY, CDR2 FYNNEI. Written as DNA, the CDR3 is TGTGCCAGCACAAGACAGGGATTAGCTTACAATGAGCAGTTCTTC. Encoded protein: CASTRQGLAYNEQFF.

The gene calls are TRBV18 and TRBJ2-5; TRBD1 matches 7 bases. J was trimmed by 1 base and V by 5 bases; bases with no gene match: 10. The CDR3 has 16 residues. CDR1 KGHSH and CDR2 LQKENI come from the germline V gene. The CDR3 DNA reads TGTGCCAGCTCAATCCCCCGCACAGGGGCCCAAGAGACCCAGTACTTC. Amino acids: CASSIPRTGAQETQYF.

The J gene is TRBJ2-2, the V gene TRBV9; TRBD2 matches 11 bases. The CDR3 totals 21 residues. After removal of 3 bases from V and 0 bases from J, the junction contained 16 bases not matched to a gene. Germline V lookup: CDR1 SGDLS, CDR2 YYNGEE. This chain's CDR3 is CASSEQATTSGNLPNTGELFF. CDR3 sequence (DNA): TGTGCCAGCAGCGAACAGGCGACGACTAGCGGGAACCTTCCGAACACCGGGGAGCTGTTTTTT. The full variable domain, rest sourced from reference TRBV9 and TRBJ2-2, is DSGVTQTPKHLITATGQRVTLRCSPRSGDLSVYWYQQSLDQGLQFLIQYYNGEERAKGNILERFSAQQFPDLHSELNLSSLELGDSALYFCASSEQATTSGNLPNTGELFFGEGSRLTVL.